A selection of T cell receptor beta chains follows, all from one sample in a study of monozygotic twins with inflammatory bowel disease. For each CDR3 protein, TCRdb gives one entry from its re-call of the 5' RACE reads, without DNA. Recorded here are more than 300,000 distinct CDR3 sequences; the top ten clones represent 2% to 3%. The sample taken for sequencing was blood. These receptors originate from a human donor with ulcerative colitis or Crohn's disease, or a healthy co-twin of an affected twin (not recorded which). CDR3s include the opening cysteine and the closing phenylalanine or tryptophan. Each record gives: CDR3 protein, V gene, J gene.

CASSGLAGGTQYF,TRBV2,TRBJ2-5
CASSPGRGTEAFF,TRBV12-3/TRBV12-4,TRBJ1-1
CASSGRDHTSYEQYF,TRBV2,TRBJ2-7
CASSHGWGQGAAGANVLTF,TRBV14,TRBJ2-6
CASRPQGVSTDTQYF,TRBV2,TRBJ2-3
CASSQLAGGRADTQYF,TRBV4-3,TRBJ2-3
CASSLPRVMAWETQYF,TRBV28,TRBJ2-5
CATSKDRRIYEQYF,TRBV15,TRBJ2-7
CASSPWTSPYNEQFF,TRBV7-2,TRBJ2-1
CAWAPLEGLAKNIQYF,TRBV30,TRBJ2-4
CASGANSYNEQFF,TRBV2,TRBJ2-1
CASINIRNIGELFF,TRBV6-2/TRBV6-3,TRBJ2-2
CASTERPGQILKNIQYF,TRBV11-1,TRBJ2-4
CSARDRLAGGVYEQYF,TRBV20-1,TRBJ2-7
CASSPRFSYEQYF,TRBV6-2/TRBV6-3,TRBJ2-7
CASSQVGNNYGYTF,TRBV4-1,TRBJ1-2
CASMAQGGLNTEAFF,TRBV6-1,TRBJ1-1
CASSLSTGSGNTIYF,TRBV27,TRBJ1-3
CASSLRELANTEAFF,TRBV12-3/TRBV12-4,TRBJ1-1
CASSLSPGVNTGELFF,TRBV5-1,TRBJ2-2
CAMGTLTGELFF,TRBV24-1,TRBJ2-2
CATSAKGTGGYEQYF,TRBV24-1,TRBJ2-7
CAISDFQDQETQYF,TRBV10-3,TRBJ2-5
CAAKRGDQAFF,TRBV30,TRBJ1-1
CASSVGGKGSPLHF,TRBV9,TRBJ1-6
CASSLFQGGSTDTQYF,TRBV27,TRBJ2-3
CASSQGDRDYEQYF,TRBV4-1,TRBJ2-7
CASSVGILAAGQETQYF,TRBV9,TRBJ2-5
CASSQDIPNSGVAKNIQYF,TRBV3-1,TRBJ2-4
CASSENFRVNYGYTF,TRBV6-1,TRBJ1-2
CATMGRGTGDEKLFF,TRBV19,TRBJ1-4
CSAPGGPSNQPQHF,TRBV20-1,TRBJ1-5
CASSLDTGWGEQYF,TRBV27,TRBJ2-7
CASTLSTGGRKPQHF,TRBV2,TRBJ1-5
CASGRWDRQETQYF,TRBV12-3/TRBV12-4,TRBJ2-5
CASIGSGPFLLYEQYF,TRBV2,TRBJ2-7
CASSISDRTWEETQYF,TRBV19,TRBJ2-5
CSAIPGMVSGNTIYF,TRBV20-1,TRBJ1-3
CASSLAGRQNSYEQYF,TRBV7-8,TRBJ2-7
CASSPQREGEQYF,TRBV7-2,TRBJ2-7